Following are 3 T cell receptor beta chains from one sample sequenced in a study of a mutant IDH1 vaccine in newly diagnosed glioma (dated by TCRdb to about 2021). The sample's time point label, in plain terms: baseline, week 1 (first vaccination visit). Read against the paper, the sample's treatment or condition label means: pre-vaccination baseline after standard-of-care therapy. Library prep was done by the immunoSEQ multiplex PCR assay. In TCRdb, the immuneACCESS table is reduced to in-frame sequences with V and J assigned. These tables do not hold every clone; where another copy was compared, an unresolved V gene accounts for under half, and the others remain unexplained. This sample lists some 56,000 clones; around 90% were detected once. Roughly 2.5% of the sample is in the top ten clones. The sample here was PBMCs, taken from a glioma patient treated with radiotherapy, temozolomide or both. The receptors come from a man in his fifties or sixties with glioma.

CDR3 loop: CASSWGLAGGPKETQYF. CDR3 bases: TGTGCCAGCAGCTGGGGACTAGCGGGGGGACCGAAAGAGACCCAGTACTTC. V usage is TRBV7-9 and J usage is TRBJ2-5, with TRBD2 matching over 15 bases. The CDR3 consists of 17 residues. V lost 4 bases and J lost 3; bases outside the gene matches: 6. Germline lookup yields CDR1 SEHNR and CDR2 FQNEAQ (reference sequence). The entire variable domain, with the rest obtained from reference TRBV7-9 and TRBJ2-5, is as follows: DTGVSQNPRHKITKRGQNVTFRCDPISEHNRLYWYRQTLGQGPEFLTYFQNEAQLEKSRLLSDRFSAERPKGSFSTLEIQRTEQGDSAMYLCASSWGLAGGPKETQYFGPGTRLLVL.

This clone was observed a single time. The CDR3 reads CASSRDGRNTDTQYF. The CDR3 DNA is TGTGCCAGCAGTCGGGACGGTCGTAACACAGATACGCAGTATTTT. The V and J genes are TRBV5-8 and TRBJ2-3; TRBD1 or TRBD2 may be the D gene (5 bases each). V was pared by 5 bases and J by 2 bases, with 15 bases between. CDR3 length equals 15 residues. In germline, CDR1 is SGHTS, CDR2 YDEGEE.

This clone was observed a single time. The chain joins TRBV5-1 to TRBJ1-6; D gene unclear. Per germline, CDR1 SGHRS and CDR2 YFSETQ. The CDR3 loop spans 14 amino acids. The V end was cut by 0 bases, the J end by 3 bases, with 4 bases between. The CDR3 region has the DNA TGCGCCAGCAGCTTGGGGGACTATAATTCACCCCTCCACTTT. It encodes CASSLGDYNSPLHF.